The 17 T cell receptor beta chains below come from one sample, sequenced in a study of T cells in women clearing cervical HPV infection. Clones were read by immunoSEQ multiplex PCR, and TCRdb kept only the in-frame ones, dropping some. The sample has tens of thousands of clones. The sample was blood buffy coat. All receptors come from a woman aged 18-69 years with a cervical HPV16 infection that either progressed to CIN3+ or cleared (not recorded which).

Worth noting for this clone: The read finishes 3 residues shy of the CDR3 end, and the germline J gene is used to complete it. The chain couples TRBV5-5 to TRBJ2-7; tentatively, D is TRBD1 (6 bases). V was clipped by 3 bases and J by 2 bases, with 15 bases between them. Germline-derived CDR1 and CDR2 are SGHKS and YYEKEE (reference sequence). This CDR3 is 15 amino acids long. The DNA read from the CDR3 is TGTGCCAGCAGCTGGGAAACAGGGCGCCCCTACGAG. Its protein product is CASSWETGRPYE. The CDR3 reads in full as CASSWETGRPYEQYF.

About this clone itself: The read finishes 3 residues shy of the CDR3 end, and the germline J gene is used to complete it. V and J are TRBV7-2 and TRBJ2-1; perhaps TRBD2 as D (5 bases). The CDR3 consists of 13 residues. V lost 3 bases and J 8 bases, leaving 11 bases between the germline ends. The germline V gene has CDR1 SGHTA and CDR2 FQGNSA. The sequenced CDR3 bases are TGTGCCAGCAGCTTTACTAGGGATGATGAG. Residues: CASSFTRDDE. The full CDR3 is CASSFTRDDEQFF. Filled out from reference TRBV7-2 and TRBJ2-1, the complete variable domain reads GAGVSQSPSNKVTEKGKDVELRCDPISGHTALYWYRQSLGQGLEFLIYFQGNSAPDKSGLPSDRFSAERTGGSVSTLTIQRTQQEDSAVYLCASSFTRDDEQFFGPGTRLTVL.

Concerning this clone itself: The read terminates 3 residues ahead of where the CDR3 ends, so the germline J gene completes it. V usage is TRBV19 and J usage is TRBJ2-5, with 7 nucleotides matching TRBD1. The germline gives CDR1 LNHDA, CDR2 SQIVND (reference sequence). J was trimmed by 2 bases and V by 6 bases; bases with no gene match: 6. The CDR3 covers 14 residues. CDR3 DNA (partial): TGTGCCAGTAGCGGGACAGCTAATCAAGAGACC. This gives the protein CASSGTANQET. The full CDR3 protein reads CASSGTANQETQYF.

With respect to this clone: The read ends 3 residues shy of where the CDR3 ends; the end is completed using the germline J gene. V and J are TRBV5-1 and TRBJ2-2, with TRBD1 matching 8 bases. Germline assignment: CDR1 SGHRS and CDR2 YFSETQ. This CDR3 comprises 14 residues. The sequenced CDR3 bases are TGCGCCAGCAGCCCCCCGGACAGGGATGAAAAG. Its translation: CASSPPDRDEK. The whole CDR3 is CASSPPDRDEKLFF.

Notes on this clone: The read gets to within 3 residues of the CDR3 end, and the germline J gene fills in the rest. The gene calls are TRBV14 and TRBJ2-2; D is possibly TRBD2 (7 bases). The V end lost 4 bases, the J end lost 2 bases, and 17 bases lay between the germline ends. Germline lookup yields CDR1 SGHDN and CDR2 FVKESK. This CDR3 has 17 residues. The CDR3 sequence: CASSRGGGSTNTGELFF. The part of the CDR3 DNA that was read is TGTGCCAGCAGCCGGGGAGGGGGTTCAACAAACACCGGGGAG.

As concerns this clone: The read ends 3 residues early relative to the CDR3; the germline J gene fills the gap. Distinct nucleotide sequences in the sample also encode this CDR3. This chain links TRBV7-6 with TRBJ1-3; unclear D gene. Trimming shortened V by 6 bases and J by 4 bases, and 10 bases separated the two germline ends. Looked up from germline, CDR1 is SGHVS and CDR2 is FNYEAQ. This CDR3 has 13 amino acids. The CDR3 reads CASSQPQGNTIYF. The DNA read from the CDR3 is TGTGCCAGCAGTCAACCGCAGGGAAACACC.

Turning to this clone: Read coverage stops 3 residues before the CDR3 terminus; the germline J gene supplies the remainder. V is TRBV19 and J is TRBJ2-2; 9 bases match TRBD1. CDR1 is LNHDA, CDR2 SQIVND, per germline (reference sequence). CDR3 length equals 14 residues. V shed 9 bases, J shed 4 bases, and the junction held 6 bases outside the gene matches. CDR3 sequence reads: CASQWTGATGELFF. CDR3 DNA, as far as it was read: TGTGCCAGCCAATGGACAGGGGCCACCGGGGAG.

Of note for this clone: The sequence runs out 3 residues before the end of the CDR3; the remainder is reconstructed from the germline J gene. The genes are TRBV5-8 and TRBJ1-5; a weak D match, TRBD1 (5 bases). Germline V CDR1 and CDR2: SGHTS, YDEGEE. Trimming took 4 bases from V and 2 from J, leaving 13 bases between them. The CDR3 has 15 residues. CDR3 sequence: CASSDSMMGNQPQHF. The part of the CDR3 DNA that was read is TGTGCCAGCAGCGACAGCATGATGGGCAATCAGCCC.

On this clone: The read terminates 3 residues ahead of where the CDR3 ends, so the germline J gene completes it. This rearrangement joins TRBV5-6 to TRBJ2-5; D is possibly TRBD1 (6 bases). Germline V lookup: CDR1 SGHDT, CDR2 YYEEEE. The CDR3 sequence is 15 residues long. With 0 bases removed from V and 4 bases from J, the gap between germline ends came to 13 bases. The CDR3 DNA, read in part, is TGTGCCAGCAGCTTGGGCCAGGGGTTCGGAGAGACC. Translation gives CASSLGQGFGET. The CDR3, in full, reads CASSLGQGFGETQYF.

The CDR3 region is CSAFSGNLYNEQFF. The part of the CDR3 DNA that was read is TGCAGTGCGTTTAGCGGGAACCTATACAATGAG. The chain links TRBV20-1 to TRBJ2-1, with 8 bases that match TRBD2. The read ends 3 residues shy of where the CDR3 ends; the end is completed using the germline J gene. Germline V CDR1 and CDR2: DFQATT, SNEGSKA (reference sequence). J lost 4 bases, V lost 6 bases, and 8 bases had no gene match. This CDR3 has 14 amino acids.

Of note for this clone: The read falls 3 residues short of the CDR3 end, and the missing part is taken from the germline J gene. Other nucleotide sequences from this sample produce the same CDR3. The chain recombines TRBV19 with TRBJ1-3; TRBD1 agrees at 10 bases. CDR1 and CDR2 (germline): LNHDA, SQIVND (reference sequence). CDR3 size: 16 residues. The trim removed 6 bases at V and 9 bases at J, leaving 14 bases unmatched. This CDR3 reads CASRPGQGRSRGTIYF. CDR3 DNA (partial): TGTGCCAGTAGACCGGGACAGGGGAGGTCCCGAGGCACC.

Turning to this clone: The CDR3 end is not reached by the read, which stops 3 residues before it; the germline J gene fills it in. The J gene is TRBJ2-1, the V gene TRBV5-1; 7 bases match TRBD2. CDR1 and CDR2 from the germline V gene are SGHRS and YFSETQ. The CDR3 spans 17 residues. The V gene end was trimmed by 6 bases and the J gene end by 6 bases; junction bases not matched to a gene: 18. The covered CDR3 bases are TGCGCCAGCACTCCATCCGAGGGAGCGGGATATACCAATGAG. Translation: CASTPSEGAGYTNE. The entire CDR3 protein reads CASTPSEGAGYTNEQFF.

As concerns this clone: Read sequence stops 3 residues before the CDR3 end, and the germline J gene provides the missing end. This sequence joins TRBV20-1 and TRBJ2-1; the match to TRBD2 covers 10 bases. After removal of 3 bases from V and 7 bases from J, the junction contained 6 bases not matched to a gene. The length of the CDR3 is 14 residues. Germline-derived CDR1 and CDR2 are DFQATT and SNEGSKA (reference sequence). The CDR3 loop reads CSASLAGAGNEQFF. CDR3 DNA (partial): TGCAGTGCTAGCCTAGCGGGGGCAGGGAATGAG.

Concerning this clone: The read ends 3 residues early relative to the CDR3; the germline J gene fills the gap. The gene calls are TRBV5-1 and TRBJ1-3, with TRBD1 as a possible D gene (6 bases). Germline V gives CDR1 SGHRS, CDR2 YFSETQ. The CDR3 runs to 15 residues. Trimming took off 0 bases at V and 2 bases at J, with 9 bases between the two ends. CDR3: CASSLAGQTGNTIYF. CDR3 DNA (partial): TGCGCCAGCAGCTTGGCAGGACAGACTGGAAACACC.

Worth noting for this clone: The read finishes 3 residues shy of the CDR3 end, and the germline J gene is used to complete it. The V call is TRBV7-9, the J call TRBJ2-7; TRBD2 might be the D (6 bases). CDR1 and CDR2 (germline): SEHNR, FQNEAQ (reference sequence). The length of the CDR3 is 14 residues. Trimming took off 2 bases at V and 0 bases at J, with 8 bases between the two ends. The chain's CDR3 is CASSLPSDSYEQYF. Partial CDR3 DNA: TGTGCCAGCAGCTTACCTAGCGACTCCTACGAG.

As to this clone: Read coverage stops 3 residues before the CDR3 terminus; the germline J gene supplies the remainder. The V call is TRBV12-3 or TRBV12-4, the J call TRBJ1-5; D is possibly TRBD1 (6 bases). This CDR3 spans 13 amino acids. V lost 6 bases, J lost 6 bases, and 12 bases lay in between. CDR3 protein: CASSLGGAQPQHF. The CDR3 bases that were read are TGTGCCAGCAGCCTGGGGGGGGCTCAGCCC.

Note on this clone: Read sequence stops 3 residues before the CDR3 end, and the germline J gene provides the missing end. J is TRBJ2-3 and V is TRBV5-4; 8 bases agree with TRBD2. CDR3 length: 15 amino acids. The V segment lost 6 bases and the J segment 0 bases; nucleotides outside the gene matches: 6. The germline gives CDR1 SGHNT, CDR2 YYREEE (reference sequence). The CDR3 region is CASTLTSGSTDTQYF. Partial CDR3 DNA: TGTGCCAGCACCCTTACTAGCGGCAGCACAGATACG.